This TCR beta chain comes out of a study of blood T cell repertoires in COVID-19. Overall study: Samples came from the United States, Italy and Spain, spanning acute and convalescent COVID-19. From T cells, B-cell-depleted T cells, or PBMCs came the material, which was cDNA or gDNA.

Followed longitudinally, the Seattle patients had been enrolled during active infection. In the authors' workflow: Nucleated cell number was recorded as an estimate derived from reference gene primer amplification. The assay was immunoSEQ multiplex PCR, and TCRdb's table has in-frame clones only and misses some. V and J calls and clone size are those listed in that table; D and trimming were worked out from the DNA. This repertoire shows fewer than 350,000 clones, about 91% found once; its top ten account for 1.6%. The CDR3 covers 13 residues. V lost 8 bases to trimming and J lost 1 base, with 8 bases between them. Germline lookup yields CDR1 SGHVS and CDR2 FNYEAQ.

The chain combines TRBV7-6 with TRBJ2-2, with D perhaps matching TRBD1 (6 bases). Sequenced sample: peripheral blood. The origin of this receptor is a woman aged 25 to 39 with COVID-19, enrolled during active disease. For the CDR3, the DNA is TGTGCCAGCCGGACAGAGAACACCGGGGAGCTGTTTTTT. Translation: CASRTENTGELFF.